This T cell receptor (beta chain) derives from a study of T cells in Graves' hyperthyroidism and ophthalmopathy. On the study more broadly: Peripheral blood collection took place at initial diagnosis, before any treatment.

Fresh peripheral blood, roughly 10 ml, was the source of the PBMCs. This clonotype was detected ten times or more. Antigen unknown. The TCR beta CDR3 regions underwent amplification using RNA transcripts as the source. HTBI primers drove first-round RT-PCR of the TCR CDR3. TCRdb re-called the multiplex PCR reads through MiXCR, storing one row per CDR3 protein. Among approximately 610,000 distinct CDR3 sequences listed, about 15% were seen once. Study-level findings and limits: Researchers found most expanded thyroid clonotypes above 0.001 in blood as well. Ophthalmopathy prediction by the model preceded onset by a median approximately 6.9 months.

The specimen sequenced was blood. This sequence originates from a woman aged 35 to 49 with Graves' ophthalmopathy.

CDR3 amino acids: CASSLKTGTTGELFF. The DNA for the CDR3 is TGTGCCAGCAGTTTAAAGACAGGGACCACCGGGGAGCTGTTTTTT. V usage is TRBV12-3 or TRBV12-4 and J usage is TRBJ2-2, with TRBD1 identical over 7 bases. Unmatched junction bases numbered 4, after V lost 2 bases and J lost 4 bases. The CDR3 runs to 15 residues.